This T cell receptor beta chain derives from a study of T cell responses to AZD1222 COVID-19 vaccine. The assay was immunoSEQ multiplex PCR, and TCRdb's table has in-frame clones only and misses some. The repertoire holds 88,000 or so clones, with about 89% as singletons. This material consisted of peripheral blood, taken 28 days after the second AZD1222 dose. The receptor's source is an adult who received the AZD1222 COVID-19 vaccine.

CDR3 DNA sequence: TGTGCCACCGGGGGGACACAGGATGGCTACACCTTC. This codes for CATGGTQDGYTF. The chain combines TRBV28 with TRBJ1-2, with a weak D call TRBD1 (6 bases). V shed 10 bases and J shed 6 bases, with 15 bases lying between them. Germline CDR1 MDHEN, CDR2 SYDVKM. This CDR3 is 12 amino acids long.